This TCR beta chain was sequenced in a study of blood T cell repertoires in COVID-19. Turning to the study itself: There were acute and convalescent COVID-19 samples, and they came from the United States, Italy and Spain.

V shed 3 bases and J 5 bases; nucleotides not matched to a gene: 3. Germline V gene lookup returns CDR1 MDHEN and CDR2 SYDVKM. This CDR3 spans 13 amino acids. Sequencing used immunoSEQ multiplex PCR; TCRdb keeps in-frame clones, though not all of them. The sample lists about 190,000 clones; approximately 80% were seen once. The specimen was PBMCs or T cells enriched from blood (not recorded which). The clonotype originates from a woman in her sixties with acute COVID-19. The chain links TRBV28 to TRBJ1-2; 7 bases map to TRBD1. CDR3 bases: TGTGCCAGCAGTTTGTCACAGGGGTATGGCTACACCTTC. Residues: CASSLSQGYGYTF.